The rows below give T cell receptor beta chains drawn from one sample of a study of blood T cell repertoires in COVID-19. Only in-frame clones appear in the TCRdb table, and some are missing; sequencing was by immunoSEQ multiplex PCR. The sample has a few hundred thousand clones, roughly nine tenths seen once. The material sequenced was peripheral blood. These receptor sequences come from a man aged 18 to 29 who had recovered from COVID-19. Each CDR3 is given with its conserved first and last residue. Fields, in order: V gene, D gene, J gene, CDR3 protein, CDR3 DNA. The D gene is left open where the match is weak.

TRBV5-8	.	TRBJ1-2	CASSDLPEEYYGYTF	TGTGCCAGCAGCGATCTCCCGGAGGAATACTATGGCTACACCTTC
TRBV7-9	TRBD2	TRBJ2-2	CASSQGLSGELFF	TGTGCCAGCAGTCAGGGACTATCCGGGGAGCTGTTTTTT
TRBV12-3/TRBV12-4	.	TRBJ2-7	CASSRAPYEQYF	TGTGCCAGCAGTCGCGCCCCATACGAGCAGTACTTC
TRBV29-1	TRBD2	TRBJ2-5	CSVGVRGGETQYF	TGCAGCGTTGGGGTCCGGGGAGGGGAGACCCAGTACTTC
TRBV18	.	TRBJ1-2	CASSPPGGGYTF	TGTGCCAGCTCACCACCGGGGGGTGGCTACACCTTC
TRBV21-1	.	TRBJ2-2	CASSKGVGRGPVVGELFF	TGTGCCAGCAGCAAAGGCGTCGGCAGGGGACCGGTGGTCGGGGAGCTGTTTTTT
TRBV29-1	.	TRBJ1-1	CSASKDSWNTEAFF	TGCAGCGCCTCGAAGGACAGCTGGAACACTGAAGCTTTCTTT
TRBV5-1	TRBD2	TRBJ2-3	CASSFRLAGADTQYF	TGCGCCAGCAGCTTCAGACTAGCGGGAGCAGATACGCAGTATTTT
TRBV7-9	.	TRBJ1-5	CASSAGEGGNQPQHF	TGTGCCAGCAGCGCCGGGGAGGGCGGCAATCAGCCCCAGCATTTT
TRBV7-6	TRBD2	TRBJ2-1	CASSLAFLAGGEQFF	TGTGCCAGCAGCTTAGCGTTCCTAGCGGGAGGTGAGCAGTTCTTC
TRBV4-3	TRBD1	TRBJ1-4	CASSQDGGGGNEKLFF	TGCGCCAGCAGCCAGGATGGAGGGGGCGGGAATGAAAAACTGTTTTTT
TRBV4-2	TRBD2	TRBJ2-3	CASSQVSGRALDTQYF	TGTGCCAGCAGCCAAGTAAGCGGGAGGGCCCTGGATACGCAGTATTTT
TRBV13	.	TRBJ2-5	CASTFGGETQYF	TGTGCCAGCACGTTCGGAGGGGAGACCCAGTACTTC
TRBV12-3/TRBV12-4	.	TRBJ1-2	CASSLGVAYGYTF	TGTGCCAGCAGTTTGGGAGTAGCCTATGGCTACACCTTC
TRBV7-8	.	TRBJ2-3	CASSWGPRRESTDTQYF	TGTGCCAGCAGCTGGGGGCCCCGGCGGGAGAGTACAGATACGCAGTATTTT
TRBV9	TRBD2	TRBJ2-2	CASTPGRGTGELFF	TGTGCCAGCACCCCCGGGAGGGGAACCGGGGAGCTGTTTTTT